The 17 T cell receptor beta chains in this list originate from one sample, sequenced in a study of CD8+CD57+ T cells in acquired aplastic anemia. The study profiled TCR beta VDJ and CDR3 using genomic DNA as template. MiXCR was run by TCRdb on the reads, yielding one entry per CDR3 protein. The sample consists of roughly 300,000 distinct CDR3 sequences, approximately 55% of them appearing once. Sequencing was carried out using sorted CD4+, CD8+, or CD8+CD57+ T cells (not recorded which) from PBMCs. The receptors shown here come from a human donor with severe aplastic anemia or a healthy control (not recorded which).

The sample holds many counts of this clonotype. CDR3 sequence: CASSTYPEPQHF. DNA for the CDR3: TGTGCCAGCAGTACCTATCCGGAGCCCCAGCATTTT. The V and J genes are TRBV12-3 or TRBV12-4 and TRBJ1-5; D not resolved. V was trimmed by 5 bases and J by 8 bases, leaving 10 bases between them. The CDR3 is 12 amino acids.

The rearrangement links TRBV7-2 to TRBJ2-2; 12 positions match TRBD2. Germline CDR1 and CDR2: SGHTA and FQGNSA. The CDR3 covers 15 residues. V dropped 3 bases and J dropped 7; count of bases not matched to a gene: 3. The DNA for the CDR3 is TGTGCCAGCAGCTTTCGGACTAGCGGGATCGGGGAGCTGTTTTTT. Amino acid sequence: CASSFRTSGIGELFF. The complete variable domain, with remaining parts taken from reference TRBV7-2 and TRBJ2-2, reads GAGVSQSPSNKVTEKGKDVELRCDPISGHTALYWYRQSLGQGLEFLIYFQGNSAPDKSGLPSDRFSAERTGGSVSTLTIQRTQQEDSAVYLCASSFRTSGIGELFFGEGSRLTVL.

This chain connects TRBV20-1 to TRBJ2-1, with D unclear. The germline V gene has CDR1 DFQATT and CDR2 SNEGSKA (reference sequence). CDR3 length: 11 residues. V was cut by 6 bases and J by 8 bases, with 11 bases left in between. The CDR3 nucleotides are TGCAGTGCCCCCTCGGTGGATGAGCAGTTCTTC. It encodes CSAPSVDEQFF.

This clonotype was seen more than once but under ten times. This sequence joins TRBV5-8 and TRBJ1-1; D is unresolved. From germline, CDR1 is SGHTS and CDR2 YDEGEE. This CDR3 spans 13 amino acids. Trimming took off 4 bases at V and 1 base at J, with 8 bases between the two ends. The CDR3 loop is CASSPQQNTEAFF. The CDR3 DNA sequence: TGTGCCAGCAGCCCTCAGCAGAACACTGAAGCTTTCTTT.

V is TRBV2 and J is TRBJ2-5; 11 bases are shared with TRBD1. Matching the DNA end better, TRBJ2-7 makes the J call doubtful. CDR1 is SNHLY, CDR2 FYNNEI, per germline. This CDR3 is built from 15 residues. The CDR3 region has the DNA TGTGCCAGCAGACTACCGGGACAGGGGGACTACGAGCAGTACTTC. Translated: CASRLPGQGDYEQYF.

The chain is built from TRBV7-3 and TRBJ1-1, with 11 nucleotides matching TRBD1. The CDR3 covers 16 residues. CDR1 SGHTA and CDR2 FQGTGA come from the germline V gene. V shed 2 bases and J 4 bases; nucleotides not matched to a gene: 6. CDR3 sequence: CASSLWTGGHSTEAFF. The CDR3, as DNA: TGTGCCAGCAGCTTATGGACAGGGGGCCATAGCACTGAAGCTTTCTTT.

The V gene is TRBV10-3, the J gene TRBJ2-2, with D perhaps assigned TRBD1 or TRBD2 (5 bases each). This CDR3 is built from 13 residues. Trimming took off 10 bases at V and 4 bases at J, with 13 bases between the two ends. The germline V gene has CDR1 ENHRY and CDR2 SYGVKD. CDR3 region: CATGDVGTGELFF. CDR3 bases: TGTGCCACCGGGGACGTAGGCACCGGGGAGCTGTTTTTT.

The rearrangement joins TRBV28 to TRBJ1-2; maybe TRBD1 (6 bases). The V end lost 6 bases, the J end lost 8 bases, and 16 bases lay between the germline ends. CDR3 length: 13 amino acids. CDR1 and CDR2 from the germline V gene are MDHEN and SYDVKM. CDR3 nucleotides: TGTGCCAGCAGCTTAACAGGGTCTCGGGGCTACACCTTC. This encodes CASSLTGSRGYTF.

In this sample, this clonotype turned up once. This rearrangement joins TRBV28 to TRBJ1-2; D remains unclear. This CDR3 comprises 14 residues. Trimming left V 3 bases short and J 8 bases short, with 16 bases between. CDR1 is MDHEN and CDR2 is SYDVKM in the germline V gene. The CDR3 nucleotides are TGTGCCAGCAGTTTTTATCGACACCCTTCGGGCTACACCTTC. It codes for CASSFYRHPSGYTF.

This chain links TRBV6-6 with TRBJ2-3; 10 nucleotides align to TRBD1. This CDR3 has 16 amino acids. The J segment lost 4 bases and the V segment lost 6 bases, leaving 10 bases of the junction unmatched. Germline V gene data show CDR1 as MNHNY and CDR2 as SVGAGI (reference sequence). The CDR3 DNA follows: TGTGCCAGCAGGCCTCTCCGACAGGGGGCGGCAGATACGCAGTATTTT. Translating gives CASRPLRQGAADTQYF.

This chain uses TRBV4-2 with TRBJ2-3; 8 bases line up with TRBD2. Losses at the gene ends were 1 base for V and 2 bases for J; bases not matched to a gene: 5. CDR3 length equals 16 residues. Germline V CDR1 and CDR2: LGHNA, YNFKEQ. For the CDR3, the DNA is TGTGCCAGCAGCCAAGGGCACGGGGGGGTCACAGATACGCAGTATTTT. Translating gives CASSQGHGGVTDTQYF.

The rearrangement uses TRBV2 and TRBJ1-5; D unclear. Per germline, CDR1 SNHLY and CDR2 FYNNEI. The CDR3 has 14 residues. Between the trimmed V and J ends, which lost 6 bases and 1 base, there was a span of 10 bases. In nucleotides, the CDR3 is TGTGCCAGCAGGATGGACCGAAGCAATCAGCCCCAGCATTTT. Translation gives CASRMDRSNQPQHF.

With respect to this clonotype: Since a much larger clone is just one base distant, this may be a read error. CDR3 protein: CASSPLQGNDEQFF. The CDR3 region has the DNA TGTGCCAGCAGTCCTCTCCAAGGGAACGATGAGCAGTTCTTC. The V call is TRBV27, the J call TRBJ2-1; D is undetermined. The V and J ends lost 5 bases and 8 bases respectively, with 16 bases between them. The CDR3 is 14 amino acids. In germline, CDR1 is MNHEY, CDR2 SMNVEV (reference sequence).

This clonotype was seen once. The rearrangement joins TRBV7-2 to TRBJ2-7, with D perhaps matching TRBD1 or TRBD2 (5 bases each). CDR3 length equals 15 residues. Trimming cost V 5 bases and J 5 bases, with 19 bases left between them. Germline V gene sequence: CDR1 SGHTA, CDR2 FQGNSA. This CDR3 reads CASSPYWGFENEQYF. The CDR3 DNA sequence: TGTGCCAGCAGCCCGTATTGGGGGTTCGAGAACGAGCAGTACTTC.

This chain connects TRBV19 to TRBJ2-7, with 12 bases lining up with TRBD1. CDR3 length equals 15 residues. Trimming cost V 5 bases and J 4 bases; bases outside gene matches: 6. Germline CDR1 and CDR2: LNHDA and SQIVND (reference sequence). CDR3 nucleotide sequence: TGTGCCAGTAGTCATCCGGGACAGGGGGCGTACGAGCAGTACTTC. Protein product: CASSHPGQGAYEQYF.

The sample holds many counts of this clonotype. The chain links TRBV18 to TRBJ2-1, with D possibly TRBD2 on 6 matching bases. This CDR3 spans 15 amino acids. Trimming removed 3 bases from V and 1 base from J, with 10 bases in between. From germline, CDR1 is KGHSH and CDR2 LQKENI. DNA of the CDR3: TGTGCCAGCTCACCGGCTAGCGATTCCTACAATGAGCAGTTCTTC. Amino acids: CASSPASDSYNEQFF.

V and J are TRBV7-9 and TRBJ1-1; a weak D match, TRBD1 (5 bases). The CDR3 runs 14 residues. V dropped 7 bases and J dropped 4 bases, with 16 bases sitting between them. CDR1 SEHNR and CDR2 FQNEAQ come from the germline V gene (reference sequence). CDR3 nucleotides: TGTGCCAGCACCTTGGGGGGTTCAAGCACTGAAGCTTTCTTT. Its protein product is CASTLGGSSTEAFF.